Listed below are T cell receptor beta chains from one sample, sequenced in a study of T cell changes during pregnancy in multiple sclerosis. The method was immunoSEQ multiplex PCR; TCRdb's version includes in-frame clones alone and lacks a portion of them. This sample yields some 100,000 clones, of which 94% are seen a single time; approximately 0.88% belongs to the top ten. Sample: peripheral blood, taken before pregnancy. The origin of the receptors is a female donor with multiple sclerosis, enrolled in a pregnancy study. Both conserved end residues are part of each CDR3. The order of the fields is J gene, V gene, clone size, D gene, CDR3 DNA, CDR3 protein. D genes are given only for firm matches. A row's size may be missing; if present it is once, few, many or a size class.

j_call: TRBJ1-2
v_call: TRBV2
clone_size: .
d_call: TRBD1
cdr3_nt: TGTGCCAGCGGCCGGACAGGATATGGCTACACCTTC
cdr3_aa: CASGRTGYGYTF

j_call: TRBJ2-3
v_call: TRBV7-3
clone_size: .
d_call: .
cdr3_nt: TGTGCCACGGGAGAGGGGCTAGTCGGTACGCAGTATTTT
cdr3_aa: CATGEGLVGTQYF

j_call: TRBJ1-5
v_call: TRBV6-1
clone_size: .
d_call: .
cdr3_nt: TGTGCCAGCAGTGACAGGTTTAGCAATCAGCCCCAGCATTTT
cdr3_aa: CASSDRFSNQPQHF

j_call: TRBJ2-7
v_call: TRBV27
clone_size: .
d_call: TRBD2
cdr3_nt: TGTGCCAGCAGTCTGGGAGGGAGGGTCTACGAGCAGTACTTC
cdr3_aa: CASSLGGRVYEQYF

j_call: TRBJ2-5
v_call: TRBV5-5
clone_size: .
d_call: .
cdr3_nt: TGTGCCAGCAGCTCAAATCAGGGGTACCAAGAGACCCAGTACTTC
cdr3_aa: CASSSNQGYQETQYF

j_call: TRBJ1-4
v_call: TRBV27
clone_size: .
d_call: TRBD1
cdr3_nt: TGTGCCAGCAGTCCGACCTCCGGGACAGCCAATGAAAAACTGTTTTTT
cdr3_aa: CASSPTSGTANEKLFF

j_call: TRBJ2-5
v_call: TRBV27
clone_size: once
d_call: .
cdr3_nt: TGTGCCAGCAGTAAATGGAGAGGGGAGACCCAGTACTTC
cdr3_aa: CASSKWRGETQYF

j_call: TRBJ2-1
v_call: TRBV5-6
clone_size: .
d_call: .
cdr3_nt: TGTGCCAGCAGCTTGGTGGTAGCGGCCTTATACAATGAGCAGTTCTTC
cdr3_aa: CASSLVVAALYNEQFF

j_call: TRBJ2-1
v_call: TRBV5-1
clone_size: once
d_call: TRBD2
cdr3_nt: TGCGCCAGCACCCCGGGACTAGCGGGACGTGATGAGCAGTTCTTC
cdr3_aa: CASTPGLAGRDEQFF

j_call: TRBJ2-7
v_call: TRBV29-1
clone_size: .
d_call: .
cdr3_nt: TGCAGCGTTGTCAACGGCTACGAGCAGTACTTC
cdr3_aa: CSVVNGYEQYF

j_call: TRBJ2-7
v_call: TRBV28
clone_size: .
d_call: TRBD1
cdr3_nt: TGTGCCAGCAGGCCCACCGGGACAGGGGGCTACGAGCAGTACTTC
cdr3_aa: CASRPTGTGGYEQYF

j_call: TRBJ2-5
v_call: TRBV6-5
clone_size: .
d_call: TRBD1
cdr3_nt: TGTGCCAGCAGGGGAACAGGGGGCCAAGAGACCCAGTACTTC
cdr3_aa: CASRGTGGQETQYF

j_call: TRBJ2-7
v_call: TRBV19
clone_size: .
d_call: .
cdr3_nt: TGTGCCAGTAGTATAGCCGGGGGCGCGGGGGCCTACGAGCAGTACTTC
cdr3_aa: CASSIAGGAGAYEQYF

j_call: TRBJ2-2
v_call: TRBV5-1
clone_size: .
d_call: .
cdr3_nt: TGCGCCAGCAGCTCCCAGGTATACACCGGGGAGCTGTTTTTT
cdr3_aa: CASSSQVYTGELFF

j_call: TRBJ2-2
v_call: TRBV14
clone_size: .
d_call: .
cdr3_nt: TGTGCCAGCAGCCAGTACAAGAACACCGGGGAGCTGTTTTTT
cdr3_aa: CASSQYKNTGELFF

j_call: TRBJ2-7
v_call: TRBV15
clone_size: .
d_call: .
cdr3_nt: TGTGCCACCAGCTCGCCGACGACAGGTCACCGCGAGCAGTACTTC
cdr3_aa: CATSSPTTGHREQYF

j_call: TRBJ2-7
v_call: TRBV29-1
clone_size: .
d_call: .
cdr3_nt: TGCAGCGTTGGTGGAGGGTATAGCTACGAGCAGTACTTC
cdr3_aa: CSVGGGYSYEQYF

j_call: TRBJ2-2
v_call: TRBV29-1
clone_size: .
d_call: TRBD2
cdr3_nt: TGCAGCACGCTAGCGGGAGGACGGACCGGGGAGCTGTTTTTT
cdr3_aa: CSTLAGGRTGELFF

j_call: TRBJ2-1
v_call: TRBV5-6
clone_size: .
d_call: .
cdr3_nt: TGTGCCAGCAGCTTGGCCCGGACGTGGGGGCTTGAGGGGAATGAGCAGTTCTTC
cdr3_aa: CASSLARTWGLEGNEQFF

j_call: TRBJ2-7
v_call: TRBV11-2
clone_size: .
d_call: TRBD1
cdr3_nt: TGTGCCAGCAGCTTCGGACAGGAGGTCGAGCAGTACTTC
cdr3_aa: CASSFGQEVEQYF

j_call: TRBJ2-5
v_call: TRBV9
clone_size: .
d_call: TRBD2
cdr3_nt: TGTGCCAGCAGCGTAGAGGCGGGAGATGAGACCCAGTACTTC
cdr3_aa: CASSVEAGDETQYF

j_call: TRBJ2-7
v_call: TRBV6-6
clone_size: .
d_call: TRBD1
cdr3_nt: TGTGCCAGCAGTTACCAGGGGGCGCGCTACGAGCAGTACTTC
cdr3_aa: CASSYQGARYEQYF

j_call: TRBJ2-4
v_call: TRBV7-2
clone_size: .
d_call: .
cdr3_nt: TGTGCCAGCAGCGGCGGAGGGGGGGTGAAAAACATTCAGTACTTC
cdr3_aa: CASSGGGGVKNIQYF

j_call: TRBJ2-2
v_call: TRBV12-5
clone_size: .
d_call: .
cdr3_nt: TGTGCTAGTGGTTTTGGAGTCTCACGGGAGGGGGAGCTGTTTTTT
cdr3_aa: CASGFGVSREGELFF

j_call: TRBJ2-1
v_call: TRBV28
clone_size: .
d_call: .
cdr3_nt: TGTGCCAGCAGTTTACCCGGACAGGAGCAGTTCTTC
cdr3_aa: CASSLPGQEQFF

j_call: TRBJ2-7
v_call: TRBV4-1
clone_size: .
d_call: TRBD2
cdr3_nt: TGCGCCAGCAGCCATACTAGCGGCTCCTACGAGCAGTACTTC
cdr3_aa: CASSHTSGSYEQYF

j_call: TRBJ2-3
v_call: TRBV6-5
clone_size: .
d_call: TRBD1
cdr3_nt: TGTGCCAGCACCCGGGACAGGGGTGGAACAGATACGCAGTATTTT
cdr3_aa: CASTRDRGGTDTQYF

j_call: TRBJ1-3
v_call: TRBV27
clone_size: once
d_call: .
cdr3_nt: TGTGCCAGCAGTCCCTCGGGGGGAGAGGGAAACACCATATATTTT
cdr3_aa: CASSPSGGEGNTIYF

j_call: TRBJ1-2
v_call: TRBV7-6
clone_size: .
d_call: .
cdr3_nt: TGTGCCAGCAGCTTATACCCCGGGTTTGGCTACACCTTC
cdr3_aa: CASSLYPGFGYTF

j_call: TRBJ2-7
v_call: TRBV18
clone_size: .
d_call: TRBD1
cdr3_nt: TGTGCCAGCTCCCAGAGGGACAGGGCCTTACAAGAGCAGTACTTC
cdr3_aa: CASSQRDRALQEQYF

j_call: TRBJ1-5
v_call: TRBV19
clone_size: .
d_call: .
cdr3_nt: TGTGCCAGTAGTCCTCGGGGGAGGAATCAGCCCCAGCATTTT
cdr3_aa: CASSPRGRNQPQHF

j_call: TRBJ2-3
v_call: TRBV5-4
clone_size: .
d_call: TRBD2
cdr3_nt: TGTGCCAGCAGCTTGGTGATAGCGGGAGGTCTTGATACGCAGTATTTT
cdr3_aa: CASSLVIAGGLDTQYF

j_call: TRBJ1-5
v_call: TRBV28
clone_size: .
d_call: .
cdr3_nt: TGTGCCAGCAGTCCCCGGGACTGGGACAATCAGCCCCAGCATTTT
cdr3_aa: CASSPRDWDNQPQHF

j_call: TRBJ1-3
v_call: TRBV12-2
clone_size: once
d_call: .
cdr3_nt: TGTGCAAGTCGCTTAGCGCGGACAGAGGGCGGTGGAAACACCATATATTTT
cdr3_aa: CASRLARTEGGGNTIYF

j_call: TRBJ2-2
v_call: TRBV15
clone_size: .
d_call: .
cdr3_nt: TGTGCCACCAGCAGAGTAGCCGGGGAGCTGTTTTTT
cdr3_aa: CATSRVAGELFF